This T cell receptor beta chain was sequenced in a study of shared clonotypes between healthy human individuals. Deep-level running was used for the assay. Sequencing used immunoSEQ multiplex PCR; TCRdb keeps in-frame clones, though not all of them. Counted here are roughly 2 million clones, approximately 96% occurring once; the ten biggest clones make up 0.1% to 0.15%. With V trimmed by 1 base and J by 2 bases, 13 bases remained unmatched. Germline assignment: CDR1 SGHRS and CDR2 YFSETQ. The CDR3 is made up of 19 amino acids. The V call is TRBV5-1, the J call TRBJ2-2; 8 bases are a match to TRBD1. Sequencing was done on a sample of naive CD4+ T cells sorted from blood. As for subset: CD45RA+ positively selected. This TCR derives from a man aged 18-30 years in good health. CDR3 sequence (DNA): TGCGCCAGCAGCTTGAGCTTTAGGGCCGGGACAGGTAACACCGGGGAGCTGTTTTTT. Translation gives CASSLSFRAGTGNTGELFF.